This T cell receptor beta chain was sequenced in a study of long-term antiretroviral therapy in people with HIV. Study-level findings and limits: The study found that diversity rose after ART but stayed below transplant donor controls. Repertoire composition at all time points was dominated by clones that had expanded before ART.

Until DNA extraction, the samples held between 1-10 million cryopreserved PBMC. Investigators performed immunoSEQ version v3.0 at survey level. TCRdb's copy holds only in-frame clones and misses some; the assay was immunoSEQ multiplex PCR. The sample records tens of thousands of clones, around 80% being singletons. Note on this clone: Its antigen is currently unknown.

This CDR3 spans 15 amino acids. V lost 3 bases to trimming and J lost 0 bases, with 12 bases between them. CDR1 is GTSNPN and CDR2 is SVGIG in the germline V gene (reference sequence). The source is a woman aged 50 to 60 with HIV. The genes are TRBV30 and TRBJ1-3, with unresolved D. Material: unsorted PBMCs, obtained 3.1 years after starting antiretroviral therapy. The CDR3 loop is CAWRTGASSGNTIYF. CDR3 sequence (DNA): TGTGCCTGGAGGACGGGTGCGTCCTCTGGAAACACCATATATTTT.